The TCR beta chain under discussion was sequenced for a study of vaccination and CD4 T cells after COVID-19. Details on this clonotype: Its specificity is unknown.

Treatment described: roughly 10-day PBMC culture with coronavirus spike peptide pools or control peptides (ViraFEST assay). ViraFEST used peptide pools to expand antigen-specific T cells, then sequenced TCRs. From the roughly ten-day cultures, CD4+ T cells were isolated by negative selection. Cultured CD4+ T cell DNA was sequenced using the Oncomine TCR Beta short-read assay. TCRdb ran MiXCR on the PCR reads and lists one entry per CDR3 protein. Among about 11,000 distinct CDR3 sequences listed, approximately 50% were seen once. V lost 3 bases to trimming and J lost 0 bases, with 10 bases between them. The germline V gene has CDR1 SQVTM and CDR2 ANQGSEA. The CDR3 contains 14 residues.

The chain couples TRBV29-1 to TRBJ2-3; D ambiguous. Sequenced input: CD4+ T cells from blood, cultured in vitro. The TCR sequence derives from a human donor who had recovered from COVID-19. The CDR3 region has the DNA TGCAGCGTTGAGTGGCAGTTTAGCACAGATACGCAGTATTTT. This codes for CSVEWQFSTDTQYF.